The 26 T cell receptor beta chains reported below all come from one sample, sequenced in a study of shared clonotypes between healthy human individuals. The table came from immunoSEQ multiplex PCR; TCRdb's copy has only in-frame clones and leaves some out. The data contain some 2.1 million clones, around 93% of them singletons. CD8 cells classed as naive were CD45RO-negative and positively selected for CCR7, excluding terminally differentiated effector memory CD45RA+ cells. Sequencing was carried out using naive CD8+ T cells from PBMCs. The receptors shown here come from a man between 18 and 29 years old in good health. Some clones in this sample may be carry-over from other donors' samples.

J is TRBJ2-7 and V is TRBV4-1; the match to TRBD2 covers 7 bases. Germline loops: CDR1 MGHRA, CDR2 YSYEKL. V was clipped by 0 bases and J by 4 bases; unmatched bases: 3. The CDR3 is made up of 14 amino acids. CDR3 region: CASSQDGEGYEQYF. The CDR3 coding sequence is TGCGCCAGCAGCCAAGATGGGGAGGGGTACGAGCAGTACTTC.

The chain links TRBV6-1 to TRBJ1-1; 8 bases are shared with TRBD1. Germline V lookup: CDR1 MNHNS, CDR2 SASEGT. V shed 6 bases and J 7 bases; nucleotides not matched to a gene: 7. CDR3 length: 13 amino acids. The CDR3 loop reads CASRYRTGIEAFF. The CDR3 bases are TGTGCCAGCAGATACCGGACAGGGATTGAAGCTTTCTTT.

This chain joins TRBV2 and TRBJ1-2, with no clear D. V was trimmed by 3 bases and J by 3 bases, leaving 8 bases between them. Germline lookup yields CDR1 SNHLY and CDR2 FYNNEI. This CDR3 has 13 amino acids. This chain's CDR3 is CASSDTQYYGYTF. In nucleotides, the CDR3 is TGTGCCAGCAGTGACACCCAATACTATGGCTACACCTTC.

To note about this clone: Other DNA sequences in the same sample also yield this CDR3. The chain combines TRBV10-1 with TRBJ2-3, with D tentatively TRBD2 (6 bases). Germline-derived CDR1 and CDR2 are WNHNN and SYGVQD (reference sequence). Trimming stripped 8 bases from V and 6 bases from J, with 12 bases between. The CDR3 consists of 12 residues. CDR3 DNA: TGCGCCAGCTCCCGGGCGGGGGATACGCAGTATTTT. Translating gives CASSRAGDTQYF.

The rearrangement links TRBV7-6 to TRBJ1-1; D not resolved. The CDR3 totals 13 residues. The V gene's germline CDR1 is SGHVS and CDR2 FNYEAQ. V was trimmed by 5 bases and J by 4 bases, leaving 11 bases between them. The CDR3 loop is CASSPTPGTEAFF. CDR3 bases: TGTGCCAGCAGCCCCACGCCAGGCACTGAAGCTTTCTTT.

This clone was seen once. The V and J genes are TRBV13 and TRBJ2-1; TRBD2 matches 14 bases. The trim removed 5 bases at V and 6 bases at J, leaving 6 bases unmatched. CDR3 size: 16 residues. CDR1 and CDR2 from the germline V gene are PRHDT and FYEKMQ (reference sequence). CDR3 region: CASSVGLAGVPNEQFF. DNA of the CDR3: TGTGCCAGCAGCGTGGGACTAGCGGGAGTACCCAATGAGCAGTTCTTC.

V usage is TRBV10-2 and J usage is TRBJ1-5, with TRBD1 as a possible D gene (6 bases). Trimming cost V 7 bases and J 1 base, with 11 bases left between them. This CDR3 has 14 amino acids. Germline-derived CDR1 and CDR2 are WSHSY and SAAADI. CDR3 sequence (DNA): TGCGCCAGCACAGGAGGGGGGAGCAATCAGCCCCAGCATTTT. Encoded protein: CASTGGGSNQPQHF.

CDR3 nucleotide sequence: TGCGCCAGCAGCCAAGACCGTGGGGTCCAGGCTGAAGCTTTCTTT. Protein sequence: CASSQDRGVQAEAFF. V and J are TRBV4-1 and TRBJ1-1; no firm D call. The V gene's germline CDR1 is MGHRA and CDR2 YSYEKL. The CDR3 spans 15 residues. The V end was cut by 0 bases, the J end by 6 bases, with 14 bases between.

This CDR3 reads CAWSWGGGEQFF. The CDR3 nucleotides are TGTGCCTGGAGTTGGGGGGGAGGTGAGCAGTTCTTC. This chain joins TRBV30 and TRBJ2-1; 7 nucleotides match TRBD2. Unmatched junction bases numbered 4, after V lost 2 bases and J lost 9 bases. The CDR3 runs 12 residues. The germline CDR1 and CDR2 sequences are GTSNPN and SVGIG (reference sequence).

The V and J genes are TRBV12-1 and TRBJ1-2; the table's D call, TRBD1, was not checked against the DNA. TRBV12-1 is termed a pseudogene. The CDR3 has 17 residues. The CDR3 DNA reads TGTGCCAGCAGCTCAATGGAGGGACAGGGCCCTAACTATGGCTACACCTTC. Its translation is CASSSMEGQGPNYGYTF.

The rearrangement links TRBV7-9 to TRBJ2-7; D is perhaps TRBD2 (5 bases). CDR3 length: 15 residues. Per the germline V gene, CDR1 is SEHNR and CDR2 is FQNEAQ (reference sequence). V lost 0 bases and J lost 6, with 15 bases in between. The CDR3 DNA reads as TGTGCCAGCAGCTTAGCGAGAGGGAGCGCGCTCGAGCAGTACTTC. The encoded protein is CASSLARGSALEQYF.

The V and J genes are TRBV27 and TRBJ2-1, with TRBD2 matching 7 bases. The CDR3 sequence is 13 residues long. After removal of 4 bases from V and 10 bases from J, the junction contained 7 bases not matched to a gene. The germline V gene encodes CDR1 MNHEY and CDR2 SMNVEV (reference sequence). The CDR3 loop is CASSYGLVWEQFF. The CDR3 nucleotides read TGTGCCAGCAGTTACGGACTAGTTTGGGAGCAGTTCTTC.

The chain couples TRBV2 to TRBJ1-5; 7 nucleotides agree with TRBD1. CDR1 is SNHLY, CDR2 FYNNEI, per germline. This CDR3 spans 14 amino acids. The junction had 5 bases not matched to a gene; V was cut back by 6 bases and J by 3 bases. The CDR3 region has the DNA TGTGCCAGCAGAGATGGACAGGTCAATCAGCCCCAGCATTTT. Its protein is CASRDGQVNQPQHF.

This sequence joins TRBV6-5 and TRBJ2-1, with D unresolved. The CDR3 sequence is 12 residues long. V gave up 5 bases and J gave up 10 bases, with 12 bases separating them. The germline gives CDR1 MNHEY, CDR2 SVGAGI. CDR3 sequence: CASSKDRREQFF. CDR3 in DNA: TGTGCCAGCAGTAAGGACCGTCGGGAGCAGTTCTTC.

CDR3 nucleotides: TGTGCCATCAGGGACCGGGAAAATCAGCCCCAGCATTTT. Amino acids: CAIRDRENQPQHF. This sequence joins TRBV10-3 and TRBJ1-5; D is uncertain. Per the germline V gene, CDR1 is ENHRY and CDR2 is SYGVKD. V shed 6 bases and J shed 4 bases, with 10 bases lying between them. The CDR3 has 13 amino acids.

The chain couples TRBV7-8 to TRBJ2-7, with D possibly being TRBD1 (5 bases). V dropped 1 base and J dropped 0 bases, with 7 bases sitting between them. The CDR3 is 14 residues long. CDR1 is SGHVS, CDR2 FQNEAQ, per germline. The CDR3 nucleotides read TGTGCCAGCAGCTTAGGGGGCGGCTCCTACGAGCAGTACTTC. This codes for CASSLGGGSYEQYF.

The chain combines TRBV9 with TRBJ2-3; the D gene is possibly TRBD2 (6 bases). Germline CDR1 reads SGDLS; CDR2 reads YYNGEE. The germline V and J ends were trimmed by 4 bases and 2 bases, with 20 bases remaining between them. There are 17 residues in the CDR3. This chain's CDR3 is CASSTRSSGPPTDTQYF. The CDR3 DNA reads as TGTGCCAGCAGCACCCGTAGTAGCGGACCCCCCACAGATACGCAGTATTTT.

For this clone: Additional DNA sequences in this sample encode the identical CDR3. The chain recombines TRBV29-1 with TRBJ1-2; D not resolved. V lost 4 bases and J 1 base, leaving 4 bases between the germline ends. The CDR3 extends over 11 amino acids. Germline-derived CDR1 and CDR2 are SQVTM and ANQGSEA. The CDR3 loop reads CSVASNYGYTF. CDR3 nucleotides: TGCAGCGTTGCCAGTAACTATGGCTACACCTTC.

Points on this clone: Different DNA sequences within this sample yield the same CDR3. This sequence joins TRBV19 and TRBJ1-5, with 9 bases aligning to TRBD1. In germline, CDR1 is LNHDA, CDR2 SQIVND (reference sequence). This CDR3 contains 14 residues. V lost 2 bases and J lost 5; bases outside the gene matches: 1. CDR3 loop: CASSIRDRDQPQHF. The CDR3 nucleotides are TGTGCCAGTAGTATACGGGACAGGGATCAGCCCCAGCATTTT.

The chain carries TRBV7-9 and TRBJ2-7; D is uncertain. V was pared by 5 bases and J by 6 bases, with 8 bases between. The CDR3 spans 11 residues. The germline V gene has CDR1 SEHNR and CDR2 FQNEAQ (reference sequence). The DNA of the CDR3 is TGTGCCAGCAGCCCAGTGGCCGAGCAGTACTTC. The encoded protein is CASSPVAEQYF.

This clone was counted once. The chain uses TRBV5-1 and TRBJ2-7; the match to TRBD2 covers 11 bases. The V gene end was trimmed by 4 bases and the J gene end by 3 bases; junction bases not matched to a gene: 15. This CDR3 spans 18 amino acids. Germline V gene data show CDR1 as SGHRS and CDR2 as YFSETQ. The CDR3 protein is CASSQWASGRKTNYEQYF. For the CDR3, the DNA is TGCGCCAGCAGCCAGTGGGCTAGCGGGAGGAAGACCAACTACGAGCAGTACTTC.

V and J are TRBV7-2 and TRBJ1-5; D perhaps matches TRBD1 (5 bases). V was trimmed by 1 base and J by 6 bases, leaving 22 bases between them. There are 18 residues in the CDR3. CDR1 is SGHTA and CDR2 is FQGNSA in the germline V gene. Here the CDR3 DNA reads TGTGCCAGCAGCTTAGGGATCAGGGCGGGACTCCTTGGTCAGCCCCAGCATTTT. This gives the protein CASSLGIRAGLLGQPQHF.

This chain connects TRBV5-1 to TRBJ1-2; D not certain. Germline V gene sequence: CDR1 SGHRS, CDR2 YFSETQ. V was trimmed by 1 base and J by 6 bases, leaving 10 bases between them. The CDR3 runs 13 residues. The CDR3 region is CASSLTDYDGYTF. The CDR3 DNA follows: TGCGCCAGCAGCTTGACAGATTACGATGGCTACACCTTC.

The chain has TRBV27 and TRBJ1-5; 10 nucleotides agree with TRBD1. Losses at the gene ends were 1 base for V and 7 bases for J; bases not matched to a gene: 7. The CDR3 loop spans 16 amino acids. The germline V gene has CDR1 MNHEY and CDR2 SMNVEV (reference sequence). DNA of the CDR3: TGTGCCAGCAGTTTATTTTGGACAGGGGGGAAACAGCCCCAGCATTTT. This gives the protein CASSLFWTGGKQPQHF.

About this clone: Since a much larger clone is just one base distant, this may be a read error. Other nucleotide sequences from this sample produce the same CDR3. The gene calls are TRBV28 and TRBJ1-5; D is uncertain. Per germline, CDR1 MDHEN and CDR2 SYDVKM. This CDR3 spans 11 amino acids. V was pared by 5 bases and J by 4 bases, with 3 bases between. In DNA form, the CDR3 reads TGTGCCAGCAGTCCTAATCAGCCCCAGCATTTT. This codes for CASSPNQPQHF.

V is TRBV9 and J is TRBJ2-2, with D maybe TRBD1 (5 bases). Trimming took off 7 bases at V and 1 base at J, with 17 bases between the two ends. Germline loops: CDR1 SGDLS, CDR2 YYNGEE. The CDR3 is 16 amino acids. The CDR3 is CASSPPSTGNTGELFF. CDR3 sequence (DNA): TGTGCCAGCTCCCCCCCCTCCACAGGGAACACCGGGGAGCTGTTTTTT.